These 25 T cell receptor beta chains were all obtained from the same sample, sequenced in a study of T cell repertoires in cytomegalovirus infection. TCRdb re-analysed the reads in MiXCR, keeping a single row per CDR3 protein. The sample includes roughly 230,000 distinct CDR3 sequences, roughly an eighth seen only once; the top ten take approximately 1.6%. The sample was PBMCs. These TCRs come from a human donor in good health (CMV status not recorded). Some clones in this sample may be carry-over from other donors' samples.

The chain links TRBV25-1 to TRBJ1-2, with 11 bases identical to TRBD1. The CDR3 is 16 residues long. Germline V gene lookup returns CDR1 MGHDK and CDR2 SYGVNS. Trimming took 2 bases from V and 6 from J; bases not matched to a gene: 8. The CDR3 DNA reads TGTGCCAGCAGTGAAGCGGTGGACAGGGGGCTGGATGGCTACACCTTC. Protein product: CASSEAVDRGLDGYTF.

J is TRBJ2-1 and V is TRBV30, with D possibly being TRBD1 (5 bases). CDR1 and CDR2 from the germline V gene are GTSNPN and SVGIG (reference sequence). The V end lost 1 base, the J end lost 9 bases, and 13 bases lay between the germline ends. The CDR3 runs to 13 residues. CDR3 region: CAWSASDQGEQFF. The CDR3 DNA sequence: TGTGCCTGGAGTGCCTCGGACCAGGGTGAGCAGTTCTTC.

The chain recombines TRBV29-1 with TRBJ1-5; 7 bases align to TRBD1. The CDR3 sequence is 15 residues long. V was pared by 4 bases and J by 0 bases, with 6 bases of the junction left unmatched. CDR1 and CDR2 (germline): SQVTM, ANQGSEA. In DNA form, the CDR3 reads TGCAGCGTTGGGCAGGGGGTGTATAGCAATCAGCCCCAGCATTTT. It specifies CSVGQGVYSNQPQHF.

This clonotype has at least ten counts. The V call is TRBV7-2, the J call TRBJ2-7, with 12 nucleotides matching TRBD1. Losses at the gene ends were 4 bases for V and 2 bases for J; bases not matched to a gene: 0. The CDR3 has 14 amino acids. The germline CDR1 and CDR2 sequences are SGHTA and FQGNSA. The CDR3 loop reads CASSWDRGPYEQYF. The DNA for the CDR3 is TGTGCCAGCAGCTGGGACAGGGGGCCCTACGAGCAGTACTTC.

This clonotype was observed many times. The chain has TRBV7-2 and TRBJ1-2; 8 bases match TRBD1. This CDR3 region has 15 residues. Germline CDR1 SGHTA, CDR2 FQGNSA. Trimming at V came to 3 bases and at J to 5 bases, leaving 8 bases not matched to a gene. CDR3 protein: CASSFGQGVRYGYTF. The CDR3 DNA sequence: TGTGCCAGCAGCTTCGGACAGGGAGTTCGGTATGGCTACACCTTC.

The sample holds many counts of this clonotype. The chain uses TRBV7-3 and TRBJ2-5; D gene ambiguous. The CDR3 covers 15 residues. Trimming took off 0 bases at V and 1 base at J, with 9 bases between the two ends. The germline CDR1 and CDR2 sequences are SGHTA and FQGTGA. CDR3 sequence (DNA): TGTGCCAGCAGCTTAACCACTGGCCCCCAAGAGACCCAGTACTTC. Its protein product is CASSLTTGPQETQYF.

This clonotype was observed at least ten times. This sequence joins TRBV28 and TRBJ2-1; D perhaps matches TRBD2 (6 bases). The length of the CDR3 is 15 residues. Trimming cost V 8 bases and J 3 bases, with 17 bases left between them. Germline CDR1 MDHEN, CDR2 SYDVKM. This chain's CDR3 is CASFGGGGGYNEQFF. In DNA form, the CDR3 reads TGTGCCAGCTTCGGCGGTGGGGGAGGCTACAATGAGCAGTTCTTC.

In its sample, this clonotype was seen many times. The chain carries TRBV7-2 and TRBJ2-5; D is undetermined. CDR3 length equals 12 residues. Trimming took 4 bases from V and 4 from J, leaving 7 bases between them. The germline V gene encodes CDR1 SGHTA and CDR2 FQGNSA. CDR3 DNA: TGTGCCAGCAGCTCCAGTCTAGAGACCCAGTACTTC. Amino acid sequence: CASSSSLETQYF.

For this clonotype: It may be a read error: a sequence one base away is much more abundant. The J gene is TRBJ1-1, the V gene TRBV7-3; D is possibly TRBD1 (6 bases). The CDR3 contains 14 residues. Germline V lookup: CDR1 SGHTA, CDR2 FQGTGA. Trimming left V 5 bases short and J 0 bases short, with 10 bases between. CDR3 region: CASSPGTMNTEAFF. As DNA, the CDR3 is TGTGCCAGCAGCCCCGGGACAATGAACACTGAAGCTTTCTTT. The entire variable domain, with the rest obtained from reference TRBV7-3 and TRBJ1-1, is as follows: GAGVSQTPSNKVTEKGKYVELRCDPISGHTALYWYRQSLGQGPEFLIYFQGTGAADDSGLPNDRFFAVRPEGSVSTLKIQRTERGDSAVYLCASSPGTMNTEAFFGQGTRLTVV.

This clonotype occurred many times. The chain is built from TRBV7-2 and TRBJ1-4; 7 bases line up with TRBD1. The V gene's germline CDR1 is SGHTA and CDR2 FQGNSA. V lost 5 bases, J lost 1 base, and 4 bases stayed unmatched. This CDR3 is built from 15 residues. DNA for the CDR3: TGTGCCAGCAGCCGCCAGGGGGGAACTAATGAAAAACTGTTTTTT. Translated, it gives CASSRQGGTNEKLFF.

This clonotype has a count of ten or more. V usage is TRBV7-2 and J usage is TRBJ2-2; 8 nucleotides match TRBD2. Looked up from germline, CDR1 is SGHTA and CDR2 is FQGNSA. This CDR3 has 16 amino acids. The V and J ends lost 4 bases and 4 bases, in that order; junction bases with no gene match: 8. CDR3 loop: CASSSAGTRSTGELFF. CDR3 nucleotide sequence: TGTGCCAGCAGCTCGGCCGGGACTAGGAGCACCGGGGAGCTGTTTTTT.

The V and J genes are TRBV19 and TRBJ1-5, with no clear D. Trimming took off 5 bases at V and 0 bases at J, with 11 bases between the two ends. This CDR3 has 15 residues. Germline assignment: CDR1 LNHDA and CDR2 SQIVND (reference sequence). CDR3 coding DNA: TGTGCCAGTAGTGAGTCGGGGAATAGCAATCAGCCCCAGCATTTT. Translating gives CASSESGNSNQPQHF.

The CDR3 spells CASSQEATDTDTQYF. In nucleotides, the CDR3 is TGCGCCAGCAGCCAAGAGGCCACGGACACAGATACGCAGTATTTT. V and J are TRBV4-1 and TRBJ2-3; D ambiguous. The germline V and J ends were trimmed by 0 bases and 2 bases, with 9 bases remaining between them. Germline-derived CDR1 and CDR2 are MGHRA and YSYEKL. CDR3 length: 15 residues.

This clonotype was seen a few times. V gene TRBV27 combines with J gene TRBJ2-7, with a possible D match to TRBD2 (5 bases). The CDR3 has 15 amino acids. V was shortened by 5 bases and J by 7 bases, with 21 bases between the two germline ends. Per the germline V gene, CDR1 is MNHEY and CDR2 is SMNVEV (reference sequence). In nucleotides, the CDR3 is TGTGCCAGCAGTCCTGGACTCTCCCCCTGGGAAGAGCAGTACTTC. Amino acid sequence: CASSPGLSPWEEQYF.

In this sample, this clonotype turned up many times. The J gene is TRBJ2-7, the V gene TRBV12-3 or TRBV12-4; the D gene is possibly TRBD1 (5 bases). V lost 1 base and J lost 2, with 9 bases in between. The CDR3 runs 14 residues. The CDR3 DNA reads TGTGCCAGCAGTTTAGTAGGGGATCCCTACGAGCAGTACTTC. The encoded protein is CASSLVGDPYEQYF.

The CDR3 here is CASSYPPRVRHTQYF. The CDR3 nucleotides read TGTGCCAGCAGTTACCCCCCGCGGGTGAGGCATACGCAGTATTTT. J is TRBJ2-3 and V is TRBV6-2 or TRBV6-3; D may be TRBD2 (5 bases). Germline CDR1 is MNHEY and CDR2 is SVGEGT. V gave up 2 bases and J gave up 7 bases, with 16 bases separating them. This CDR3 has 15 residues.

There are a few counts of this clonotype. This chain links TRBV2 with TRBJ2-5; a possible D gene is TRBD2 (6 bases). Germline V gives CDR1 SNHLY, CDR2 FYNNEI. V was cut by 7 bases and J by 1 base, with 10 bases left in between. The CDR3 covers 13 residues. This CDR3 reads CASMWDSQETQYF. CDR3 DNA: TGTGCCAGCATGTGGGACTCCCAAGAGACCCAGTACTTC. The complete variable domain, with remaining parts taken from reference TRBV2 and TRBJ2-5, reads EPEVTQTPSHQVTQMGQEVILRCVPISNHLYFYWYRQILGQKVEFLVSFYNNEISEKSEIFDDQFSVERPDGSNFTLKIRSTKLEDSAMYFCASMWDSQETQYFGPGTRLLVL.

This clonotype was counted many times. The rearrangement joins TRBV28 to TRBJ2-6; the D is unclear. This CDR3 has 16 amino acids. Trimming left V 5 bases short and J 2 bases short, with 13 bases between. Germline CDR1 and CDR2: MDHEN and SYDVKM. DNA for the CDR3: TGTGCCAGCAGTACTACTGGCAGTCCTGGGGCCAACGTCCTGACTTTC. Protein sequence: CASSTTGSPGANVLTF.

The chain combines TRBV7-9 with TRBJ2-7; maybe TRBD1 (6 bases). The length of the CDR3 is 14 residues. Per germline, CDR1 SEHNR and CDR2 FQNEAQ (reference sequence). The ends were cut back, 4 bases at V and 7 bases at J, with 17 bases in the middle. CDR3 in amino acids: CASSSPQGTEEQYF. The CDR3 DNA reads TGTGCCAGCAGCTCACCGCAGGGGACGGAGGAGCAGTACTTC.

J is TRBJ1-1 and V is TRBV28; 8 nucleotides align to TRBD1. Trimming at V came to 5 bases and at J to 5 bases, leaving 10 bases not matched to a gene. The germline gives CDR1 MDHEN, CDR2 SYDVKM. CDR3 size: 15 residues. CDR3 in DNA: TGTGCCAGCAGTGTACGACAGGGGTCTAGGACTGAAGCTTTCTTT. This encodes CASSVRQGSRTEAFF.

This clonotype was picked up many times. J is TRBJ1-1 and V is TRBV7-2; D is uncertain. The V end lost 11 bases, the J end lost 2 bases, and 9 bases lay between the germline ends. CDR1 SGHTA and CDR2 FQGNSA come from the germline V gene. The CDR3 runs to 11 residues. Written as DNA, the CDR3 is TGTGCCTCCAGGATAAACACTGAAGCTTTCTTT. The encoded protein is CASRINTEAFF.

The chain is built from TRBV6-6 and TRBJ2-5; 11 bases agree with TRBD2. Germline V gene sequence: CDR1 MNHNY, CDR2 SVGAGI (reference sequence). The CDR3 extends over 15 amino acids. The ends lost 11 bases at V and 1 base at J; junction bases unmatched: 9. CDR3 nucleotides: TGTGCCGCGGAAAATAGCGGGGGGGTCCAAGAGACCCAGTACTTC. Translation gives CAAENSGGVQETQYF.

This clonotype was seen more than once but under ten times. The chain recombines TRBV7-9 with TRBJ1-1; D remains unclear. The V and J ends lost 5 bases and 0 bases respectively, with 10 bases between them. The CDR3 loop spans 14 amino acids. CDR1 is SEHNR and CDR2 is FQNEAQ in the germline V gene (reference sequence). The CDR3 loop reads CASSLPPLNTEAFF. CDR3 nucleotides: TGTGCCAGCAGCCTTCCTCCATTGAACACTGAAGCTTTCTTT.

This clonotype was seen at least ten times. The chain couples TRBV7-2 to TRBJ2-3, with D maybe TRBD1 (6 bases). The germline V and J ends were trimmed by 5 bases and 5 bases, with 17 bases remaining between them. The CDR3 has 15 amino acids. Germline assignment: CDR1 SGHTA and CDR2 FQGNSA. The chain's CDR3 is CASSPRVGAEDTQYF. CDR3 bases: TGTGCCAGCAGCCCTCGAGTGGGGGCAGAAGATACGCAGTATTTT.

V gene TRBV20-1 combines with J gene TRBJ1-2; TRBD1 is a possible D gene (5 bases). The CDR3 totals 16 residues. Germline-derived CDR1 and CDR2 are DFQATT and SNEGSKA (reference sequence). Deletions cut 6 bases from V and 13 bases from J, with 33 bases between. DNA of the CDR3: TGCAGTGCCCCGCCACCACGCTCAATGCCGGGGGAAAGGTCCACCTTC. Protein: CSAPPPRSMPGERSTF.